A single sample is the source of the 24 T cell receptor beta chains below, sequenced in a study of control samples from healthy donors and cancer patients. Libraries were prepared by immunoSEQ multiplex PCR; TCRdb keeps only in-frame clonotypes and omits some of them. The sample yields around 42,000 clones, approximately 87% seen once. Sequencing was performed on blood. The receptors were sampled from a man aged 55 to 69 in good health.

The CDR3 coding sequence is TGCGCCAGCAGCCACGGGGGGTCGCAAGGGGCCAACGTCCTGACTTTC. It specifies CASSHGGSQGANVLTF. The chain carries TRBV5-1 and TRBJ2-6, with 7 nucleotides matching TRBD2. The CDR3 totals 16 residues. Looked up from germline, CDR1 is SGHRS and CDR2 is YFSETQ. V trimming: 4 bases; J trimming: 4 bases; junction bases outside the gene matches: 8.

The chain couples TRBV3-1 (or the pseudogene TRBV3-2) to TRBJ2-6; 10 bases match TRBD1. Germline V gene data show CDR1 as LGHDT and CDR2 as YNNKEL (reference sequence). V gave up 3 bases and J gave up 2 bases; unmatched junction bases: 7. The CDR3 is 18 amino acids. CDR3 bases: TGTGCCAGCAGCCAGGTGGGGACAGGGGTTCCTGGGGCCAACGTCCTGACTTTC. This codes for CASSQVGTGVPGANVLTF.

The chain links TRBV21-1 to TRBJ2-3; TRBD2 reflects the table's D call only, with no check against the DNA. TRBV21-1 constitutes a pseudogene. The CDR3 contains 18 residues. CDR3 sequence (DNA): TGTGCCAGCAGCCAGTGGACTAGCGGGGGGGATTCCACAGATACGCAGTATTTT. This sequence encodes CASSQWTSGGDSTDTQYF.

V gene TRBV18 combines with J gene TRBJ2-7; tentative D call: TRBD1 (6 bases). The germline V and J ends were trimmed by 3 bases and 2 bases, with 17 bases remaining between them. CDR1 is KGHSH and CDR2 is LQKENI in the germline V gene. The CDR3 contains 16 residues. The CDR3 loop is CASSPPGTSATYEQYF. In DNA, the CDR3 is TGTGCCAGCTCACCTCCAGGGACAAGCGCCACCTACGAGCAGTACTTC.

This sequence joins TRBV30 and TRBJ2-5; D unresolved. Germline CDR1 reads GTSNPN; CDR2 reads SVGIG (reference sequence). The CDR3 consists of 13 residues. V was clipped by 3 bases and J by 0 bases, with 8 bases between them. CDR3 sequence reads: CAWRGWNQETQYF. CDR3 DNA sequence: TGTGCCTGGAGGGGTTGGAACCAAGAGACCCAGTACTTC.

This chain uses TRBV18 with TRBJ2-1; D possibly corresponds to TRBD2 (6 bases). V was shortened by 6 bases and J by 8 bases, with 17 bases between the two germline ends. Germline loops: CDR1 KGHSH, CDR2 LQKENI. This CDR3 has 14 amino acids. The CDR3 loop is CASSGSAGFDEQFF. In nucleotides, the CDR3 is TGTGCCAGCTCGGGCTCGGCGGGGTTCGATGAGCAGTTCTTC.

This chain uses TRBV5-1 with TRBJ2-1; D gene ambiguous. This CDR3 comprises 12 residues. V was trimmed by 4 bases and J by 8 bases, leaving 10 bases between them. The germline gives CDR1 SGHRS, CDR2 YFSETQ. The CDR3 here is CASSLDRDEQFF. The CDR3 DNA reads as TGCGCCAGCAGCCTAGATAGGGATGAGCAGTTCTTC.

The gene calls are TRBV18 and TRBJ2-7; 8 bases align to TRBD2. The V gene end was trimmed by 6 bases and the J gene end by 5 bases; junction bases not matched to a gene: 9. The germline V gene has CDR1 KGHSH and CDR2 LQKENI. The CDR3 has 14 residues. CDR3 in amino acids: CASSSSGRSHEQYF. CDR3 DNA: TGTGCCAGCTCGTCCAGCGGGAGATCACACGAGCAGTACTTC. The full variable domain, completed using reference TRBV18 and TRBJ2-7, is NAGVMQNPRHLVRRRGQEARLRCSPMKGHSHVYWYRQLPEEGLKFMVYLQKENIIDESGMPKERFSAEFPKEGPSILRIQQVVRGDSAAYFCASSSSGRSHEQYFGPGTRLTVT.

The chain is built from TRBV18 and TRBJ1-1, with D unresolved. V shed 1 base and J shed 1 base, with 4 bases lying between them. The CDR3 runs 13 residues. Germline-derived CDR1 and CDR2 are KGHSH and LQKENI. CDR3 nucleotides: TGTGCCAGCTCACCACAGAAGAACACTGAAGCTTTCTTT. Translating it yields CASSPQKNTEAFF.

The chain links TRBV4-2 to TRBJ2-1, with 10 bases fitting TRBD2. V shed 4 bases and J 4 bases; nucleotides not matched to a gene: 1. The germline V gene has CDR1 LGHNA and CDR2 YNFKEQ. The CDR3 consists of 14 residues. This chain's CDR3 is CASSPSGGYNEQFF. The CDR3 DNA follows: TGTGCCAGCAGCCCTAGCGGGGGTTACAATGAGCAGTTCTTC.

J is TRBJ1-1 and V is TRBV5-6, with D perhaps matching TRBD1 (6 bases). Germline assignment: CDR1 SGHDT and CDR2 YYEEEE. Trimming removed 2 bases at V and 2 bases at J, with 13 bases between. This CDR3 is 15 amino acids long. The CDR3 protein is CASSFLGAGNTEAFF. In DNA, the CDR3 is TGTGCCAGCAGCTTTCTGGGGGCGGGAAACACTGAAGCTTTCTTT.

V and J are TRBV5-1 and TRBJ1-1; D not resolved. Trimming took off 3 bases at V and 0 bases at J, with 9 bases between the two ends. Germline V gene data show CDR1 as SGHRS and CDR2 as YFSETQ. CDR3 length: 14 residues. In DNA form, the CDR3 reads TGCGCCAGCAGCTCTGGACTCTTGAACACTGAAGCTTTCTTT. Translated: CASSSGLLNTEAFF.

The chain recombines TRBV18 with TRBJ2-7; TRBD1 matches 8 bases. V dropped 3 bases and J dropped 0; count of bases not matched to a gene: 4. CDR1 and CDR2 from the germline V gene are KGHSH and LQKENI. The CDR3 has 15 residues. The CDR3 DNA reads as TGTGCCAGCTCACCCGGACAGGGAAGCTCCTACGAGCAGTACTTC. This codes for CASSPGQGSSYEQYF.

The chain links TRBV29-1 to TRBJ1-1; D unclear. Deletions cut 0 bases from V and 5 bases from J, with 7 bases between. The germline V gene encodes CDR1 SQVTM and CDR2 ANQGSEA. CDR3 size: 12 residues. DNA for the CDR3: TGCAGCGTTGAAGATGTGGGGACTGAAGCTTTCTTT. This gives the protein CSVEDVGTEAFF.

This sequence joins TRBV6-2 or TRBV6-3 and TRBJ1-5; D not certain. Trimming removed 0 bases from V and 7 bases from J, with 16 bases in between. CDR1 and CDR2 from the germline V gene are MNHEY and SVGEGT. CDR3 length: 16 residues. CDR3 DNA sequence: TGTGCCAGCAGTTACTCGGAGGTTATCAGCTACCAGCCCCAGCATTTT. Amino acids: CASSYSEVISYQPQHF.

The chain has TRBV14 and TRBJ2-5; D is tentatively TRBD1 or TRBD2 (6 bases each). V dropped 3 bases and J dropped 5 bases, with 13 bases sitting between them. Germline V gene sequence: CDR1 SGHDN, CDR2 FVKESK. The CDR3 consists of 14 residues. This chain's CDR3 is CASSQEGVGETQYF. The CDR3 DNA reads as TGTGCCAGCAGCCAGGAGGGGGTCGGGGAGACCCAGTACTTC.

The V gene is TRBV28, the J gene TRBJ1-5; D might be TRBD1 (5 bases). The CDR3 runs 16 residues. Trimming shortened V by 7 bases and J by 0 bases, and 16 bases separated the two germline ends. Germline CDR1 and CDR2: MDHEN and SYDVKM. The CDR3 spells CASIRGGENSNQPQHF. The CDR3 bases are TGTGCCAGCATCCGGGGGGGGGAAAATAGCAATCAGCCCCAGCATTTT. The full variable domain, rest sourced from reference TRBV28 and TRBJ1-5, is DVKVTQSSRYLVKRTGEKVFLECVQDMDHENMFWYRQDPGLGLRLIYFSYDVKMKEKGDIPEGYSVSREKKERFSLILESASTNQTSMYLCASIRGGENSNQPQHFGDGTRLSIL.

J is TRBJ2-5 and V is TRBV24-1; 11 bases line up with TRBD1. The CDR3 is 17 residues long. Trimming cost V 4 bases and J 5 bases; bases outside gene matches: 11. In germline, CDR1 is KGHDR, CDR2 SFDVKD. The CDR3 loop is CATSDRGDRGIGETQYF. As DNA, the CDR3 is TGTGCCACCAGTGACCGGGGGGACAGGGGGATCGGTGAGACCCAGTACTTC.

This chain joins TRBV5-6 and TRBJ1-2; D is uncertain. The CDR3 has 13 residues. With 7 bases removed from V and 2 bases from J, the gap between germline ends came to 12 bases. Per germline, CDR1 SGHDT and CDR2 YYEEEE. CDR3 in amino acids: CASSPAKNYGYTF. CDR3 DNA sequence: TGTGCCAGCTCCCCGGCGAAGAACTATGGCTACACCTTC.

This clone was recorded once. The chain is built from TRBV20-1 and TRBJ1-6; D is possibly TRBD1 (5 bases). CDR1 is DFQATT and CDR2 is SNEGSKA in the germline V gene (reference sequence). The CDR3 runs to 11 residues. With 5 bases removed from V and 14 bases from J, the gap between germline ends came to 13 bases. CDR3 DNA: TGCAGTGCTTTCCAGGGTCAAGCCCTCCACTTT. Amino acid sequence: CSAFQGQALHF.

The rearrangement uses TRBV19 and TRBJ1-1; no definite D call. Per germline, CDR1 LNHDA and CDR2 SQIVND (reference sequence). This CDR3 has 14 amino acids. V lost 0 bases and J lost 0, with 5 bases in between. CDR3 bases: TGTGCCAGTAGTATAGATCCTGTGAACACTGAAGCTTTCTTT. Translation: CASSIDPVNTEAFF.

This clone turned up a few times. This chain uses TRBV7-2 with TRBJ1-2; TRBD1 matches at 8 bases. Germline CDR1 reads SGHTA; CDR2 reads FQGNSA. The V and J ends lost 5 bases and 5 bases, in that order; junction bases with no gene match: 13. The length of the CDR3 is 16 residues. The CDR3 DNA is TGTGCCAGCAGCGGGAAGGACAGGGATTATCGGTATGGCTACACCTTC. Translating it yields CASSGKDRDYRYGYTF.

The chain employs TRBV11-2 and TRBJ1-6; D is undetermined. This CDR3 is 17 amino acids long. Germline CDR1 reads SGHAT; CDR2 reads FQNNGV. With 0 bases removed from V and 0 bases from J, the gap between germline ends came to 9 bases. The chain's CDR3 is CASSLEGRLSYNSPLHF. CDR3 sequence (DNA): TGTGCCAGCAGCTTAGAAGGGCGGCTCTCCTATAATTCACCCCTCCACTTT.

This clone was recorded a few times. The chain links TRBV14 to TRBJ1-4; no reliable D call. The CDR3 sequence is 15 residues long. V was trimmed by 1 base and J by 8 bases, leaving 14 bases between them. Germline CDR1 and CDR2: SGHDN and FVKESK. The CDR3 protein is CASSQVKEVREKLFF. Written as DNA, the CDR3 is TGTGCCAGCAGCCAAGTTAAGGAAGTGCGAGAAAAACTGTTTTTT. Full variable domain (rest looked up from reference TRBV14 and TRBJ1-4): EAGVTQFPSHSVIEKGQTVTLRCDPISGHDNLYWYRRVMGKEIKFLLHFVKESKQDESGMPNNRFLAERTGGTYSTLKVQPAELEDSGVYFCASSQVKEVREKLFFGSGTQLSVL.